The entry below describes one T cell receptor beta chain. Its antigen specificity is not known. No clone much larger than this one lies a single base away; base qualities are absent. Other DNA sequences from this sample encode an identical CDR3 as well. The CDR3 regions of human TCRbeta chains were analyzed by immunosequencing. For the original study's pipeline: Repertoire TCRs were matched against a reference library of SARS-CoV-2-specific TCRs generated with the MIRA antigen-specificity platform. Breadth was defined as the fraction of unique TCRs that were SARS-CoV-2-associated. Depth was defined as the fraction of total T cells that were SARS-CoV-2-associated. Using the MIRA data, each spike-specific TCR was assigned both to the spike region to which the TCR was reactive and to a CD4 or CD8 class. Log10-transformed breadth and depth values were compared by one-way ANOVA with Sidak's multiple comparisons tests. This immuneACCESS table, as held by TCRdb, lists in-frame sequences with V and J called but not all clones. Of the missing ones, under half trace to an unresolved V gene in checked studies; the others have no known cause. Clone size and the V and J calls come from that table; the DNA yielded D and trimming. The sample profile shows 140,000 to 150,000 clones; approximately 85% of them were found once. The ten largest account for about 4% of the sample.

There are 11 amino acids in the CDR3, from cysteine to phenylalanine inclusive. Only CDR3 DNA remains: 33 bases, in frame from the first base. V and J lose 6 bases and 4 bases, and a span of 6 bases separates them. The germline V gene yields MNHEY for CDR1 and SVGAGI for CDR2. The time point label on this specimen signifies: baseline before first vaccination. The sample's treatment or condition, from its label and the paper: meningococcal conjugate vaccine given as trial control. Samples from vaccinated people were obtained from the UK trials COV001 and COV002, which included a single-blind randomized controlled phase 2/3 trial of AZD1222 (ChAdOx1 nCoV-19) in healthy adults. Trial participant PBMC samples were collected at day 0 and day 28 after the second dose for TCRbeta chain sequencing. The sample is drawn from a study of T cell responses to AZD1222 COVID-19 vaccine (dated by TCRdb to about 2021). For the study in its entirety: A total of 230 to 250 trial participants underwent TCR sequencing, of whom about 200 had received two doses of AZD1222 and some 25 had received two doses of the MenACWY control vaccine. Trial participants were enrolled into age subgroups of 18-55, 56-69 and 70-plus years, which contained around 140, 26 and 57 TCR-sequenced participants, respectively. The paper as a whole reports these results and caveats: Only five or six AZD1222 recipients were SARS-CoV-2 seropositive at baseline, limiting conclusions about previously exposed vaccinees. Participants were mostly white British and included more females than males, and it was suggested by the authors that clonal diversity may have been underestimated. In the small 56-69-year group, the increase in depth fell short of significance, most likely because of low power. Because no day 14 peak-response samples were available, repertoires were characterized only after the peak T cell response. Reportedly, almost half of the unique spike-specific TCRs recognized epitopes lying outside the regions that are mutated in the B.1.351 and B.1.1.7 variants. Vaccine-associated CD4 TCRs spanned the whole spike protein, with dominant responses in regions 160-218 and 743-854. A significant rise in spike-specific TCR breadth and depth was observed after two AZD1222 doses relative to day 0 and relative to MenACWY recipients.

Here the sequenced sample was peripheral blood, taken on day 0 of MenACWY control vaccination. The clonotype originates from an adult in good health. This receptor chain uses TRBV6-5 and TRBJ1-2; the D gene lacks a confident call. The CDR3 here reads CASRGSYGYTF. The DNA sequence is TGTGCCAGCAGGGGGTCCTATGGCTACACCTTC.